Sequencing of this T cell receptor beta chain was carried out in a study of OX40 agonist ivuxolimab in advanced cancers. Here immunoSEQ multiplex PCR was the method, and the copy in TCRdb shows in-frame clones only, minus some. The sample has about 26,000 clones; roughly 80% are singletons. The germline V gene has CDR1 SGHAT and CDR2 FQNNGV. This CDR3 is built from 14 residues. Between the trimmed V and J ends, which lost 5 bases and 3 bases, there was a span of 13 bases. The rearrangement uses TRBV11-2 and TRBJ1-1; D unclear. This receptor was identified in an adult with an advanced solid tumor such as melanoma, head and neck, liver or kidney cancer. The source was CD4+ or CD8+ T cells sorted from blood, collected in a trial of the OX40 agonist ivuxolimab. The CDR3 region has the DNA TGTGCCAGCAGCCCCACAAGGTCGGACACTGAAGCTTTCTTT. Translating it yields CASSPTRSDTEAFF. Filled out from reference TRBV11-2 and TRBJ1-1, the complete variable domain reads EAGVAQSPRYKIIEKRQSVAFWCNPISGHATLYWYQQILGQGPKLLIQFQNNGVVDDSQLPKDRFSAERLKGVDSTLKIQPAKLEDSAVYLCASSPTRSDTEAFFGQGTRLTVV.